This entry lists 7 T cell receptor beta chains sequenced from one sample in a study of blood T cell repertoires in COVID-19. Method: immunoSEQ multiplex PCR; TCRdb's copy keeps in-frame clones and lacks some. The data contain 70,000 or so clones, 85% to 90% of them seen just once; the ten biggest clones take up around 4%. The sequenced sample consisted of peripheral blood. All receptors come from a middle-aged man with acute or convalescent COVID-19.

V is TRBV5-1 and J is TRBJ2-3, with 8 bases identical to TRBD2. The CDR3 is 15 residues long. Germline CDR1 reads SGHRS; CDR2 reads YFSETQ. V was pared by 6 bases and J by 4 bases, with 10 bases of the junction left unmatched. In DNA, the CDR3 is TGCGCCAGCACCTCTCTCGGACTAGCCCCAGATACGCAGTATTTT. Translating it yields CASTSLGLAPDTQYF.

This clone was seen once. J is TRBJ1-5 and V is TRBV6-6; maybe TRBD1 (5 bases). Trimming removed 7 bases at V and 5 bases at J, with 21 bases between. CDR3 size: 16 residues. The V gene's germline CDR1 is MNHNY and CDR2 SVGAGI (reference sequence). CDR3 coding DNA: TGTGCCAGCACCTGGGGTCCAGGGTTGGGCGATCAGCCCCAGCATTTT. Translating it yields CASTWGPGLGDQPQHF.

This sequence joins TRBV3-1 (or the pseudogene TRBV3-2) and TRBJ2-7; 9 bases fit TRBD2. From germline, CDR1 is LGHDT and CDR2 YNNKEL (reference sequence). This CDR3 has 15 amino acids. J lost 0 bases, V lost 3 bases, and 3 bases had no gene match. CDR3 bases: TGTGCCAGCAGCCAGCCGGGACTAGCCTCCTACGAGCAGTACTTC. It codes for CASSQPGLASYEQYF.

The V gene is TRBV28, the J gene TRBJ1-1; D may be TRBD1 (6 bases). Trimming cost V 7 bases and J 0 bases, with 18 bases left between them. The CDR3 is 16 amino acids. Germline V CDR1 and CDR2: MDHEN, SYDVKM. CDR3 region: CASTDRGEGLNTEAFF. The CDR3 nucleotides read TGTGCCAGCACCGATAGGGGGGAGGGGCTGAACACTGAAGCTTTCTTT.

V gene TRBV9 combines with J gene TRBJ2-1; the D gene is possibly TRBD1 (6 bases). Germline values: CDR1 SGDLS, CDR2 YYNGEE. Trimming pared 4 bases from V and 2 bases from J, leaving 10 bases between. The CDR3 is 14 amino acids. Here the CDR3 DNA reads TGTGCCAGCAGCACCGGACAGACCTACAATGAGCAGTTCTTC. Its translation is CASSTGQTYNEQFF. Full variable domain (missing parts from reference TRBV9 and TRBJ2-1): DSGVTQTPKHLITATGQRVTLRCSPRSGDLSVYWYQQSLDQGLQFLIQYYNGEERAKGNILERFSAQQFPDLHSELNLSSLELGDSALYFCASSTGQTYNEQFFGPGTRLTVL.

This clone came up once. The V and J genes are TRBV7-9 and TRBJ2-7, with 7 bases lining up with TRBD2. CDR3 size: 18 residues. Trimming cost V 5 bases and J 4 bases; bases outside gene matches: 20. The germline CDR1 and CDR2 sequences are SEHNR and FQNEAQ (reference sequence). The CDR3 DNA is TGTGCCAGCAGCCGACGAATAGGCCTCAGCGGGAATCGATACGAGCAGTACTTC. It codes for CASSRRIGLSGNRYEQYF.

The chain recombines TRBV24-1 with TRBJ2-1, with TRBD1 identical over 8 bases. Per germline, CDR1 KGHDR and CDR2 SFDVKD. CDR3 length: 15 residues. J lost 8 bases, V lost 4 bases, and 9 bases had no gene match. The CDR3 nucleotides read TGTGCCACCAGTGACCGCGGACAGGGAAGGGATGAGCAGTTCTTC. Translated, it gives CATSDRGQGRDEQFF.